This entry lists 27 T cell receptor beta chains sequenced from one sample in a study of T cells in Graves' hyperthyroidism and ophthalmopathy. Regions amplified from RNA transcripts were the TCR beta CDR3 regions. With the HTBI primer set, the TCR CDR3 went through a first round of RT-PCR. TCRdb fed the multiplex PCR reads into MiXCR, producing one record per CDR3 protein. This table has about 480,000 distinct CDR3 sequences, around a fifth appearing once. Sequencing input: blood. The source of these receptors is a woman in her 70s with Graves' ophthalmopathy.

In DNA, the CDR3 is TGTGCCATCAGTGGCTTCTTTACGACAGGCTCCTACGAGCAGTACTTC. Translated, it gives CAISGFFTTGSYEQYF. V gene TRBV10-3 combines with J gene TRBJ2-7; D might be TRBD1 (6 bases). V was trimmed by 4 bases and J by 0 bases, leaving 16 bases between them. This CDR3 is 16 amino acids long. Per the germline V gene, CDR1 is ENHRY and CDR2 is SYGVKD.

In this sample, this clonotype turned up many times. This chain links TRBV11-2 with TRBJ2-5, with D possibly being TRBD1 (5 bases). Deletions cut 7 bases from V and 2 bases from J, with 20 bases between. Germline V gene lookup returns CDR1 SGHAT and CDR2 FQNNGV. The CDR3 runs to 16 residues. The CDR3 bases are TGTGCCAGCACTAACATCGACCGGACACCTCAAGAGACCCAGTACTTC. Translation gives CASTNIDRTPQETQYF.

This clonotype was seen many times. V and J are TRBV20-1 and TRBJ2-1, with 10 bases lining up with TRBD1. Per the germline V gene, CDR1 is DFQATT and CDR2 is SNEGSKA (reference sequence). The CDR3 totals 14 residues. Losses at the gene ends were 6 bases for V and 8 bases for J; bases not matched to a gene: 10. The DNA for the CDR3 is TGCAGTGCGGACCGGGACAGGGGTAGGGATGAGCAGTTCTTC. Protein sequence: CSADRDRGRDEQFF.

This clonotype has more than one count but fewer than ten. The rearrangement uses TRBV30 and TRBJ2-7; D is possibly TRBD1 (6 bases). The CDR3 covers 14 residues. CDR1 and CDR2 (germline): GTSNPN, SVGIG (reference sequence). Trimming removed 6 bases from V and 0 bases from J, with 15 bases in between. The CDR3 loop reads CACPSGTSSYEQYF. For the CDR3, the DNA is TGTGCCTGCCCCTCCGGGACAAGCTCCTACGAGCAGTACTTC.

This clonotype has just a few counts. V gene TRBV28 combines with J gene TRBJ2-5, with TRBD2 matching 9 bases. The CDR3 spans 14 residues. CDR1 and CDR2 from the germline V gene are MDHEN and SYDVKM. The trim removed 8 bases at V and 5 bases at J, leaving 9 bases unmatched. The CDR3: CASSKTSGIETQYF. The CDR3 nucleotides read TGTGCCAGCTCTAAGACTAGCGGTATTGAGACCCAGTACTTC.

This chain links TRBV20-1 with TRBJ1-6; no clear D. There are 13 residues in the CDR3. The germline CDR1 and CDR2 sequences are DFQATT and SNEGSKA (reference sequence). Trimming shortened V by 5 bases and J by 9 bases, and 14 bases separated the two germline ends. The CDR3 region has the DNA TGCAGTGCTCACCGGGAAGAATCTTCACCCCTCCACTTT. This translates into CSAHREESSPLHF.

There are a few counts of this clonotype. This chain uses TRBV29-1 with TRBJ2-1; the D gene could be TRBD1 or TRBD2 (7 bases each). The CDR3 spans 16 residues. Germline CDR1 reads SQVTM; CDR2 reads ANQGSEA. V was trimmed by 1 base and J by 5 bases, leaving 18 bases between them. As DNA, the CDR3 is TGCAGCGTTGAAGGGGGGAGGGGGCTAGCGGACAATGAGCAGTTCTTC. Amino acids: CSVEGGRGLADNEQFF.

This clonotype was observed at least ten times. J is TRBJ2-7 and V is TRBV28; D unclear. V lost 9 bases to trimming and J lost 0 bases, with 9 bases between them. The CDR3 runs to 12 residues. CDR1 MDHEN and CDR2 SYDVKM come from the germline V gene. Here the CDR3 DNA reads TGTGCCAGTAATCAACCCTCCTACGAGCAGTACTTC. This sequence encodes CASNQPSYEQYF.

V gene TRBV20-1 combines with J gene TRBJ2-7; TRBD1 aligns across 8 bases. This CDR3 spans 12 amino acids. From germline, CDR1 is DFQATT and CDR2 SNEGSKA (reference sequence). V lost 5 bases, J lost 5 bases, and 5 bases stayed unmatched. DNA for the CDR3: TGCAGTGCTCCAGGGGGCGGCGACGAGCAGTACTTC. Translated, it gives CSAPGGGDEQYF.

The rearrangement uses TRBV5-1 and TRBJ2-3, with D hard to call. Germline CDR1 SGHRS, CDR2 YFSETQ. Deletions cut 0 bases from V and 0 bases from J, with 11 bases between. This CDR3 region has 16 residues. Written as DNA, the CDR3 is TGCGCCAGCAGCTTGGTCGGCTCCGCTAGCACAGATACGCAGTATTTT. Its translation: CASSLVGSASTDTQYF. The variable domain in full, with the rest retrieved from reference TRBV5-1 and TRBJ2-3, is KAGVTQTPRYLIKTRGQQVTLSCSPISGHRSVSWYQQTPGQGLQFLFEYFSETQRNKGNFPGRFSGRQFSNSRSEMNVSTLELGDSALYLCASSLVGSASTDTQYFGPGTRLTVL.

This sequence joins TRBV6-9 and TRBJ2-3; D unresolved. Per germline, CDR1 MNHGY and CDR2 SVAAGI. Trimming stripped 3 bases from V and 2 bases from J, with 12 bases between. The CDR3 totals 15 residues. CDR3 DNA sequence: TGTGCCAGCAGTTACCCGATACTCCCCACAGATACGCAGTATTTT. This translates into CASSYPILPTDTQYF.

Only a few counts were recorded for this clonotype. This sequence joins TRBV29-1 and TRBJ2-2, with D perhaps TRBD1 or TRBD2 (6 bases each). V gave up 7 bases and J gave up 2 bases, with 14 bases separating them. The CDR3 spans 14 residues. The germline CDR1 and CDR2 sequences are SQVTM and ANQGSEA. The CDR3 loop is CSGGVGTNTGELFF. CDR3 in DNA: TGCAGCGGGGGGGTTGGGACAAACACCGGGGAGCTGTTTTTT.

This clonotype was seen at least ten times. This chain uses TRBV12-3 or TRBV12-4 with TRBJ1-1; D remains ambiguous. The V gene lost 6 bases and the J gene lost 1 base, with 9 bases spanning the gap. The length of the CDR3 is 13 residues. The CDR3 coding sequence is TGTGCCAGCAGCCTAGTCAGGAACACTGAAGCTTTCTTT. As protein: CASSLVRNTEAFF.

The chain couples TRBV12-3 or TRBV12-4 to TRBJ2-1; 10 bases line up with TRBD2. The CDR3 is 15 residues long. With 1 base clipped from V and 9 bases from J, the junction kept 6 bases outside the gene matches. The CDR3 DNA reads as TGTGCCAGCAGTTTAGTTTCTAGCGGGAGTCCTGAGCAGTTCTTC. This codes for CASSLVSSGSPEQFF.

This clonotype was detected ten times or more. V usage is TRBV6-2 or TRBV6-3 and J usage is TRBJ1-5; D unresolved. Trimming stripped 0 bases from V and 1 base from J, with 4 bases between. This CDR3 has 14 residues. Germline V gene sequence: CDR1 MNHEY, CDR2 SVGEGT. The CDR3 nucleotides read TGTGCCAGCAGTTACTCGGGCAGCAATCAGCCCCAGCATTTT. It codes for CASSYSGSNQPQHF.

This clonotype was counted between two and nine times. The chain couples TRBV5-1 to TRBJ1-1, with TRBD1 as a possible D gene (5 bases). Trimming pared 4 bases from V and 0 bases from J, leaving 10 bases between. Germline V gene data show CDR1 as SGHRS and CDR2 as YFSETQ. The CDR3 runs 14 residues. For the CDR3, the DNA is TGCGCCAGCAGCGGAGACAGCCTGAACACTGAAGCTTTCTTT. It translates to CASSGDSLNTEAFF.

This chain uses TRBV10-1 with TRBJ1-6; TRBD1 aligns across 7 bases. V lost 2 bases and J lost 9; bases outside the gene matches: 7. CDR3 size: 15 residues. CDR1 WNHNN and CDR2 SYGVQD come from the germline V gene (reference sequence). The DNA for the CDR3 is TGCGCCAGCAGTGAGAGACAGGGTACGGGTTCACCCCTCCACTTT. This codes for CASSERQGTGSPLHF.

J is TRBJ2-1 and V is TRBV10-3; D is undetermined. Germline CDR1 is ENHRY and CDR2 is SYGVKD. V gave up 10 bases and J gave up 0 bases, with 22 bases separating them. The CDR3 spans 17 residues. CDR3 nucleotide sequence: TGTGCCACCGAGAGCAATGCTCGGCCGAGCTCCTACAATGAGCAGTTCTTC. Protein: CATESNARPSSYNEQFF.

The chain recombines TRBV12-3 or TRBV12-4 with TRBJ2-7, with 8 bases fitting TRBD1. The junction had 8 bases not matched to a gene; V was cut back by 3 bases and J by 7 bases. The CDR3 is made up of 14 amino acids. CDR3 nucleotide sequence: TGTGCCAGCAGTTTTAGCCAGGGGGCGCGAGAGCAGTACTTC. Protein product: CASSFSQGAREQYF.

The rearrangement uses TRBV9 and TRBJ2-3; D ambiguous. The CDR3 has 13 residues. Trimming took off 1 base at V and 2 bases at J, with 5 bases between the two ends. CDR1 and CDR2 from the germline V gene are SGDLS and YYNGEE. The CDR3 DNA reads TGTGCCAGCAGCGTAATTGACACAGATACGCAGTATTTT. Translation: CASSVIDTDTQYF.

This clonotype was detected ten times or more. The chain carries TRBV2 and TRBJ1-2; D gene ambiguous. This CDR3 is built from 13 residues. Trimming pared 5 bases from V and 0 bases from J, leaving 7 bases between. Germline V gene lookup returns CDR1 SNHLY and CDR2 FYNNEI. This CDR3 reads CASSFLANYGYTF. The CDR3 nucleotides read TGTGCCAGCAGTTTCCTAGCTAACTATGGCTACACCTTC.

There are a few counts of this clonotype. The chain employs TRBV12-3 or TRBV12-4 and TRBJ2-1; D remains ambiguous. V was shortened by 2 bases and J by 5 bases, with 10 bases between the two germline ends. The CDR3 extends over 14 amino acids. Here the CDR3 DNA reads TGTGCCAGCAGTTTAAATCGTCCGAACAATGAGCAGTTCTTC. It encodes CASSLNRPNNEQFF.

The chain couples TRBV3-1 to TRBJ2-2; D call uncertain. Trimming stripped 4 bases from V and 5 bases from J, with 8 bases between. There are 13 residues in the CDR3. Germline V gene lookup returns CDR1 LGHDT and CDR2 YNNKEL (reference sequence). CDR3 in DNA: TGTGCCAGCAGCCCCAGTAAAACCGGGGAGCTGTTTTTT. Its protein is CASSPSKTGELFF.

This clonotype has a handful of counts. The rearrangement links TRBV20-1 to TRBJ1-1; possibly TRBD1 for D (5 bases). The CDR3 consists of 14 residues. Germline CDR1 is DFQATT and CDR2 is SNEGSKA (reference sequence). Trimming left V 0 bases short and J 5 bases short, with 13 bases between. CDR3 nucleotide sequence: TGCAGTGCTAGAGATAACCAGGGTCATACTGAAGCTTTCTTT. Protein product: CSARDNQGHTEAFF.

The gene calls are TRBV7-9 and TRBJ2-1, with D tentatively TRBD2 (6 bases). The CDR3 is 16 residues long. The germline gives CDR1 SEHNR, CDR2 FQNEAQ (reference sequence). V gave up 2 bases and J gave up 7 bases, with 18 bases separating them. This chain's CDR3 is CASSLSGTPLLNEQFF. CDR3 bases: TGTGCCAGCAGCTTATCCGGGACTCCCCTGCTAAATGAGCAGTTCTTC. Filled out from reference TRBV7-9 and TRBJ2-1, the complete variable domain reads DTGVSQNPRHKITKRGQNVTFRCDPISEHNRLYWYRQTLGQGPEFLTYFQNEAQLEKSRLLSDRFSAERPKGSFSTLEIQRTEQGDSAMYLCASSLSGTPLLNEQFFGPGTRLTVL.

The chain joins TRBV2 to TRBJ2-3; TRBD1 matches at 7 bases. The V gene end was trimmed by 3 bases and the J gene end by 5 bases; junction bases not matched to a gene: 11. Germline V CDR1 and CDR2: SNHLY, FYNNEI. This CDR3 has 16 residues. The DNA for the CDR3 is TGTGCCAGCAGTGACGTGGACAGGTCTATTCAAGATACGCAGTATTTT. It translates to CASSDVDRSIQDTQYF.

This CDR3 reads CASSWGLAGTGELFF. The CDR3 DNA reads as TGTGCCAGCAGTTGGGGACTAGCGGGAACCGGGGAGCTGTTTTTT. The chain is built from TRBV6-2 or TRBV6-3 and TRBJ2-2, with 13 bases identical to TRBD2. This CDR3 is built from 15 residues. Germline V lookup: CDR1 MNHEY, CDR2 SVGEGT. The V and J ends lost 4 bases and 5 bases, in that order; junction bases with no gene match: 1.